What follows is one T cell receptor beta chain and its context. Its specificity is not known. The table came from immunoSEQ multiplex PCR; TCRdb's copy has only in-frame clones and leaves some out. Of some 120,000 clones listed, approximately 85% are singletons. These data originate in a study of T cell responses to AZD1222 COVID-19 vaccine. Notes on the study in general: A mostly white British donor set with more females was recruited, and clonal diversity was possibly underestimated. Breadth and depth of Spike-specific TCRs rose after two AZD1222 doses.

Analysis merged second doses at about 4 or about 12 weeks. CDR3 length equals 13 residues. V was clipped by 5 bases and J by 3 bases, with 11 bases between them. CDR1 is SGHTA and CDR2 is FQGNSA in the germline V gene. V and J are TRBV7-2 and TRBJ2-7; D gene unclear. This clonotype was obtained from an adult who received the AZD1222 COVID-19 vaccine. Sequencing was performed on peripheral blood, taken 28 days after the second AZD1222 dose. The CDR3 nucleotides are TGTGCCAGCAGCCTCTTGCCCCGCTACGAGCAGTACTTC. Protein product: CASSLLPRYEQYF.